The 19 T cell receptor beta chains in this list originate from one sample, sequenced in a study of Tregs in tolerant kidney transplant recipients. The method was immunoSEQ multiplex PCR; TCRdb's version includes in-frame clones alone and lacks a portion of them. The sample's table shows 48,000 or so clones. Specimen: CD4+ T cells from blood, collected before the transplant. These receptors all come from a human donor who received a combined kidney and bone marrow transplant.

Concerning this clone: Read sequence stops 3 residues before the CDR3 end, and the germline J gene provides the missing end. The J gene is TRBJ2-3, the V gene TRBV7-3; no clear D. The CDR3 is 14 residues long. Germline assignment: CDR1 SGHTA and CDR2 FQGTGA. Between the trimmed V and J ends, which lost 1 base and 3 bases, there was a span of 8 bases. CDR3 bases read: TGTGCCAGCAGCTTAAGTGGGCAGACAGATACG. This codes for CASSLSGQTDT. The entire CDR3 reads CASSLSGQTDTQYF.

A word on this clone: The read terminates 3 residues ahead of where the CDR3 ends, so the germline J gene completes it. The rearrangement uses TRBV5-1 and TRBJ2-3; 7 positions agree with TRBD2. The V gene end was trimmed by 3 bases and the J gene end by 5 bases; junction bases not matched to a gene: 9. This CDR3 has 15 residues. Looked up from germline, CDR1 is SGHRS and CDR2 is YFSETQ. CDR3 residues: CASSSGGNTGDTQYF. The CDR3 bases that were read are TGCGCCAGCAGCTCCGGGGGGAATACGGGAGATACG.

Details on this clone: The read finishes 3 residues shy of the CDR3 end, and the germline J gene is used to complete it. This sample includes further DNA sequences coding for the same CDR3. The V call is TRBV2, the J call TRBJ2-2, with 7 bases aligning to TRBD1. Germline CDR1 is SNHLY and CDR2 is FYNNEI. Trimming removed 6 bases from V and 0 bases from J; junction bases left unmatched: 4. This CDR3 is built from 15 residues. The covered CDR3 bases are TGTGCCAGCAGGGCAGGGACAGCGAACACCGGGGAG. This translates into CASRAGTANTGE. The full CDR3 is CASRAGTANTGELFF.

Of note for this clone: The read falls 3 residues short of the CDR3 end, and the missing part is taken from the germline J gene. The chain has TRBV18 and TRBJ2-5; 7 bases map to TRBD2. After removal of 2 bases from V and 1 base from J, the junction contained 4 bases not matched to a gene. The CDR3 consists of 15 residues. CDR1 and CDR2 (germline): KGHSH, LQKENI. The CDR3 protein is CASSPGRGFQETQYF. CDR3 DNA (partial): TGTGCCAGCTCACCAGGGCGGGGGTTCCAAGAGACC. Combining the CDR3 with reference TRBV18 and TRBJ2-5 gives the whole variable domain NAGVMQNPRHLVRRRGQEARLRCSPMKGHSHVYWYRQLPEEGLKFMVYLQKENIIDESGMPKERFSAEFPKEGPSILRIQQVVRGDSAAYFCASSPGRGFQETQYFGPGTRLLVL.

Comment on this clone: The read gets to within 3 residues of the CDR3 end, and the germline J gene fills in the rest. The chain is built from TRBV7-2 and TRBJ1-4; possible D gene TRBD1, 5 bases. Looked up from germline, CDR1 is SGHTA and CDR2 is FQGNSA. The CDR3 has 15 amino acids. Deletions cut 2 bases from V and 2 bases from J, with 9 bases between. CDR3 region: CASSLWAGTNEKLFF. CDR3 DNA, as far as it was read: TGTGCCAGCAGCTTATGGGCAGGGACTAATGAAAAA.

On this clone itself: The read comes to an end 3 residues before the CDR3 does, leaving the germline J gene to fill in the end. The chain carries TRBV4-2 and TRBJ1-1, with 12 bases aligning to TRBD1. V gave up 4 bases and J gave up 4 bases; unmatched junction bases: 10. Germline values: CDR1 LGHNA, CDR2 YNFKEQ. CDR3 length: 17 amino acids. The DNA read from the CDR3 is TGTGCCAGCAGCCTAGTGGGACAGGGGGCTTGGACCACTGAA. It codes for CASSLVGQGAWTTE. The whole CDR3 region reads CASSLVGQGAWTTEAFF.

A remark on this clone: The CDR3 is cut off 3 residues early in the read; its end comes from the germline J gene. The chain links TRBV19 to TRBJ2-2, with 11 bases that match TRBD2. The germline V gene encodes CDR1 LNHDA and CDR2 SQIVND (reference sequence). The CDR3 extends over 16 amino acids. The V gene end was trimmed by 7 bases and the J gene end by 5 bases; junction bases not matched to a gene: 9. The CDR3 loop is CASKRASGRQTGELFF. Partial CDR3 DNA: TGTGCCAGTAAGAGGGCTAGCGGGAGGCAAACCGGGGAG.

As regards this clone: The missing CDR3 end, 3 residues past where the read stops, is filled in from the germline J gene. The chain recombines TRBV5-1 with TRBJ2-1, with TRBD1 identical over 7 bases. CDR1 is SGHRS and CDR2 is YFSETQ in the germline V gene. Trimming took 1 base from V and 7 from J; bases not matched to a gene: 11. The CDR3 loop spans 16 amino acids. CDR3 amino acids: CASSLSYRGIGNEQFF. The part of the CDR3 DNA that was read is TGCGCCAGCAGCTTGAGCTACAGGGGAATCGGAAATGAG.

About this clone itself: The read comes to an end 3 residues before the CDR3 does, leaving the germline J gene to fill in the end. This chain joins TRBV5-6 and TRBJ1-3; 8 bases line up with TRBD1. Germline V gene data show CDR1 as SGHDT and CDR2 as YYEEEE. The CDR3 covers 15 residues. The J segment lost 1 base and the V segment lost 5 bases, leaving 5 bases of the junction unmatched. Partial CDR3 DNA: TGTGCCAGCAGTTTAGACAGGGGATCTGGAAACACC. Protein product: CASSLDRGSGNT. The whole CDR3 reads CASSLDRGSGNTIYF.

Points on this clone: The read terminates 3 residues before the CDR3 end, so the remaining end is supplied by the germline J gene. This chain connects TRBV2 to TRBJ2-2, with D hard to call. The CDR3 contains 14 residues. Trimming took off 4 bases at V and 1 base at J, with 7 bases between the two ends. Germline V gene lookup returns CDR1 SNHLY and CDR2 FYNNEI. The CDR3 protein is CASSVGMNTGELFF. The CDR3 DNA, read in part, is TGTGCCAGCAGTGTGGGCATGAACACCGGGGAG. Complete variable domain (other parts from reference TRBV2 and TRBJ2-2): EPEVTQTPSHQVTQMGQEVILRCVPISNHLYFYWYRQILGQKVEFLVSFYNNEISEKSEIFDDQFSVERPDGSNFTLKIRSTKLEDSAMYFCASSVGMNTGELFFGEGSRLTVL.

In regard to this clone: The sequenced fragment ends 3 residues before the CDR3 boundary, so the rest is inferred from the germline J gene. This chain uses TRBV5-1 with TRBJ1-1; no reliable D call. Germline V gives CDR1 SGHRS, CDR2 YFSETQ. Trimming removed 1 base at V and 0 bases at J, with 4 bases between. The CDR3 length is 13 residues. The CDR3: CASSLTMNTEAFF. The CDR3 bases that were read are TGCGCCAGCAGCTTGACAATGAACACTGAA.

For this clone: The read finishes 3 residues shy of the CDR3 end, and the germline J gene is used to complete it. This chain uses TRBV7-2 with TRBJ2-1; 8 positions match TRBD2. V dropped 3 bases and J dropped 9; count of bases not matched to a gene: 1. Germline CDR1 reads SGHTA; CDR2 reads FQGNSA. The CDR3 sequence is 12 residues long. The DNA read from the CDR3 is TGTGCCAGCAGCTTCGCGGGAGGTGAG. Protein: CASSFAGGE. The CDR3 reads in full as CASSFAGGEQFF.

A remark on this clone: The DNA ends 3 residues before the CDR3 does, and the rest of the CDR3 is filled in from the germline J gene. This chain connects TRBV5-1 to TRBJ2-7; 7 bases align to TRBD1. The CDR3 spans 17 residues. Germline CDR1 SGHRS, CDR2 YFSETQ. The ends lost 0 bases at V and 2 bases at J; junction bases unmatched: 11. The part of the CDR3 DNA that was read is TGCGCCAGCAGCTTGGCCGCGACAGGGAGAAGAACCTACGAG. Its protein product is CASSLAATGRRTYE. The CDR3, in full, reads CASSLAATGRRTYEQYF.

Worth noting for this clone: The read comes to an end 3 residues before the CDR3 does, leaving the germline J gene to fill in the end. The chain employs TRBV7-2 and TRBJ2-5; 10 positions agree with TRBD2. CDR3 length: 15 amino acids. Germline trimming cut 2 bases from V and 4 bases from J; bases unmatched to any gene: 4. Germline values: CDR1 SGHTA, CDR2 FQGNSA. CDR3 DNA, as far as it was read: TGTGCCAGCAGCTTACCTACTAGCGGGACAGAGACC. Translated: CASSLPTSGTET. The full CDR3 sequence reads CASSLPTSGTETQYF.

Remarks on this clone: The sequenced fragment ends 3 residues before the CDR3 boundary, so the rest is inferred from the germline J gene. The chain employs TRBV5-1 and TRBJ2-7; 9 nucleotides line up with TRBD1. V lost 0 bases and J lost 6; bases outside the gene matches: 10. The germline V gene encodes CDR1 SGHRS and CDR2 YFSETQ. CDR3 length: 16 residues. The part of the CDR3 DNA that was read is TGCGCCAGCAGCTTGGGCCGGGACAGGGCCCCCGGCGAG. Translating gives CASSLGRDRAPGE. The CDR3 in full is CASSLGRDRAPGEQYF.

Of note for this clone: The observed sequence ends 3 residues before the CDR3 terminus, with the missing tail filled in from the germline J gene. V and J are TRBV20-1 and TRBJ1-1; D unresolved. The ends were cut back, 5 bases at V and 1 base at J, with 11 bases in the middle. The CDR3 runs to 13 residues. Germline CDR1 is DFQATT and CDR2 is SNEGSKA (reference sequence). The CDR3 sequence is CSAPPGKNTEAFF. The sequenced CDR3 bases are TGCAGTGCTCCCCCGGGGAAGAACACTGAA.

Concerning this clone: Read data end 3 residues before the CDR3 end; the end is taken from the germline J gene. The V gene is TRBV7-2, the J gene TRBJ1-2; D unclear. Germline CDR1 and CDR2: SGHTA and FQGNSA. The CDR3 is 14 residues long. V was pared by 5 bases and J by 5 bases, with 15 bases between. The CDR3 region is CASSPNQERYGYTF. CDR3 bases read: TGTGCCAGCAGCCCTAACCAGGAACGGTATGGC.

As for this clone: The read ends 3 residues before the CDR3 terminus; that terminus is restored from the germline J gene. The V gene is TRBV19, the J gene TRBJ2-5, with a tentative D call TRBD2 (6 bases). The CDR3 spans 15 residues. Germline CDR1 is LNHDA and CDR2 is SQIVND (reference sequence). V was trimmed by 9 bases and J by 0 bases, leaving 17 bases between them. The CDR3 spells CASTSGQRYQETQYF. The sequenced CDR3 bases are TGTGCCAGCACCAGCGGGCAGCGGTACCAAGAGACC.

The DNA read from the CDR3 is TGCGCCAGCAGCTTGGGCCAGGACCAAGAGACC. It is translated as CASSLGQDQET. The full CDR3 is CASSLGQDQETQYF. The V gene is TRBV5-1, the J gene TRBJ2-5; D not resolved. Read data end 3 residues before the CDR3 end; the end is taken from the germline J gene. The ends were cut back, 0 bases at V and 0 bases at J, with 6 bases in the middle. The CDR3 loop spans 14 amino acids. The germline CDR1 and CDR2 sequences are SGHRS and YFSETQ.